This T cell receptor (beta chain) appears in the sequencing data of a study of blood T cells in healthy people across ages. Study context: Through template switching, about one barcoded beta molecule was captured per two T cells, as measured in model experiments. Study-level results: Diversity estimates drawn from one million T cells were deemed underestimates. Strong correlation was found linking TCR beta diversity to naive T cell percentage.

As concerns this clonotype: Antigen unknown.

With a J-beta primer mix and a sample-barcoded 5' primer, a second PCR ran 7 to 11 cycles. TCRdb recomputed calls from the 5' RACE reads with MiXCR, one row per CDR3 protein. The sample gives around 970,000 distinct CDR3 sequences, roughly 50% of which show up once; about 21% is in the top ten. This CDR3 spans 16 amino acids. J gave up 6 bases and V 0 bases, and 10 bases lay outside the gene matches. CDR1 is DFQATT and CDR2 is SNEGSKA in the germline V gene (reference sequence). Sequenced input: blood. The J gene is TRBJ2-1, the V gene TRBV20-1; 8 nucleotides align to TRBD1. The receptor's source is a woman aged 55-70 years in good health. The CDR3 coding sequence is TGCAGTGCTAGAGATCCGGGCAGGGGGCCGATCAATGAGCAGTTCTTC. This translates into CSARDPGRGPINEQFF.